A single sample is the source of the 11 T cell receptor beta chains below, sequenced in a study of post-analysis software for immune sequencing data. Points from the study as a whole: Comparison of patients with controls showed about 5 TRBV segments more frequent in patients, TRBV5-6, TRBV5-1 and TRBV20-1 among them.

Their target antigens are unknown. Prepared TCR beta cDNA libraries contained unique molecular identifiers. TCRdb re-called the PCR reads with MiXCR, one entry per CDR3 protein. Altogether 180,000 or so distinct CDR3 sequences are present, 29% being singletons, with the ten largest covering roughly 3.4%. The sequenced material came from blood. The receptor set was obtained from a girl aged 2-17 years with multiple sclerosis.

This chain links TRBV5-1 with TRBJ2-5; TRBD1 matches at 11 bases. The CDR3 covers 14 residues. Germline V gene data show CDR1 as SGHRS and CDR2 as YFSETQ. The junction had 7 bases not matched to a gene; V was cut back by 7 bases and J by 5 bases. CDR3 nucleotides: TGCGCCAGCGGCCGGACAGGGGGCCTTGAGACCCAGTACTTC. It is translated as CASGRTGGLETQYF.

This clonotype was found a few times. The rearrangement joins TRBV12-3 or TRBV12-4 to TRBJ1-4; 7 bases match TRBD1. The CDR3 spans 14 residues. Trimming took 3 bases from V and 7 from J; bases not matched to a gene: 5. In DNA form, the CDR3 reads TGTGCCAGCAGTTTGAAGGGGGCAGGTGAAAAACTGTTTTTT. It is translated as CASSLKGAGEKLFF.

This clonotype was detected many times. The chain is built from TRBV18 and TRBJ1-5; D is unclear. Germline CDR1 is KGHSH and CDR2 is LQKENI. This CDR3 is built from 13 residues. V gave up 4 bases and J gave up 2 bases, with 6 bases separating them. CDR3: CASSRTGNQPQHF. In nucleotides, the CDR3 is TGTGCCAGCTCACGGACGGGCAATCAGCCCCAGCATTTT.

At least ten counts were recorded for this clonotype. The chain links TRBV6-5 to TRBJ1-1; tentative D call: TRBD1 (6 bases). Looked up from germline, CDR1 is MNHEY and CDR2 is SVGAGI. V lost 5 bases to trimming and J lost 1 base, with 11 bases between them. This CDR3 comprises 14 residues. The CDR3 DNA sequence: TGTGCCAGCAGTCCTGGACAGAGGAACACTGAAGCTTTCTTT. Translating gives CASSPGQRNTEAFF.

V is TRBV7-6 and J is TRBJ2-5; D may be TRBD2 (6 bases). The length of the CDR3 is 11 residues. Germline CDR1 and CDR2: SGHVS and FNYEAQ. Trimming shortened V by 5 bases and J by 11 bases, and 12 bases separated the two germline ends. CDR3 DNA sequence: TGTGCCAGCAGCCCCGGGGGACTTCAGTACTTC. It yields the protein CASSPGGLQYF.

Many counts were recorded for this clonotype. This chain connects TRBV11-2 to TRBJ2-1; no clear D gene. This CDR3 is 14 amino acids long. Germline V gives CDR1 SGHAT, CDR2 FQNNGV. V gave up 3 bases and J gave up 9 bases, with 15 bases separating them. The CDR3 bases are TGTGCCAGCAGCTTTAGGGCTGGGGTTGGTGAGCAGTTCTTC. Encoded protein: CASSFRAGVGEQFF.

This clonotype was seen at least ten times. The rearrangement links TRBV7-2 to TRBJ2-5; TRBD2 aligns across 7 bases. The DNA end is a closer match to TRBJ2-7, so the J assignment may be wrong. The V gene's germline CDR1 is SGHTA and CDR2 FQGNSA. This CDR3 region has 15 residues. In nucleotides, the CDR3 is TGTGCCAGCAGCTTAGAGGGAGGCGGGAGCAACGAGCAGTACTTC. Translated, it gives CASSLEGGGSNEQYF.

A few counts support this clonotype. The rearrangement joins TRBV2 to TRBJ1-2, with D tentatively TRBD1 (5 bases). CDR1 is SNHLY and CDR2 is FYNNEI in the germline V gene. V lost 6 bases, J lost 4 bases, and 15 bases lay in between. The CDR3 loop spans 14 amino acids. The CDR3 protein is CASRPGKGTYGYTF. In nucleotides, the CDR3 is TGTGCCAGCAGGCCCGGGAAGGGGACCTATGGCTACACCTTC.

This clonotype was counted only a few times. The chain recombines TRBV20-1 with TRBJ2-7; 11 nucleotides agree with TRBD2. Per the germline V gene, CDR1 is DFQATT and CDR2 is SNEGSKA (reference sequence). CDR3 length: 15 amino acids. Germline trimming cut 3 bases from V and 1 base from J; bases unmatched to any gene: 5. The CDR3 reads CSARLGTSGSYEQYF. The CDR3 DNA is TGCAGTGCTAGGCTCGGGACTAGCGGTTCCTACGAGCAGTACTTC.

This clonotype was observed a few times. This sequence joins TRBV28 and TRBJ2-7; 7 positions match TRBD1. CDR3 length equals 14 residues. Germline V gives CDR1 MDHEN, CDR2 SYDVKM. Losses at the gene ends were 5 bases for V and 4 bases for J; bases not matched to a gene: 8. The CDR3 region has the DNA TGTGCCAGCAGTAAAGGGACAGCCATGTACGAGCAGTACTTC. Its translation is CASSKGTAMYEQYF.

This clonotype was seen only a few times. This chain links TRBV20-1 with TRBJ1-5, with D tentatively TRBD1 (6 bases). CDR3 size: 15 residues. Deletions cut 3 bases from V and 3 bases from J, with 15 bases between. The germline V gene has CDR1 DFQATT and CDR2 SNEGSKA (reference sequence). CDR3 DNA sequence: TGCAGTGCTAGGACAGTAGCAGGGGACAATCAGCCCCAGCATTTT. Translated, it gives CSARTVAGDNQPQHF.